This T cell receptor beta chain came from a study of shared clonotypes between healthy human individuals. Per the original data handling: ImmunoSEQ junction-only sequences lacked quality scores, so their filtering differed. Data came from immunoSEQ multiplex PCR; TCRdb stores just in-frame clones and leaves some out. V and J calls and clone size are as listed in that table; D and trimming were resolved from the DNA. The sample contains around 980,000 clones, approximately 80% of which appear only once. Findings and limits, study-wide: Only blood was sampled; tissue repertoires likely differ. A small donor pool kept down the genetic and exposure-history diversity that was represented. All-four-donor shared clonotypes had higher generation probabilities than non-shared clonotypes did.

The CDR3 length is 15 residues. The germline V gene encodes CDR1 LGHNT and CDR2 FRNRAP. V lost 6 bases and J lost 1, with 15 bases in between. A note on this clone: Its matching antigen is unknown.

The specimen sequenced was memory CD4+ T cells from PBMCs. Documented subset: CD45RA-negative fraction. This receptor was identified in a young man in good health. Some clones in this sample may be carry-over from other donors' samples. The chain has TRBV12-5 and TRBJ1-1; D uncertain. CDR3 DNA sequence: TGTGCTAGTGGCCCTGGTGACGCGAAGAACACTGAAGCTTTCTTT. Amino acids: CASGPGDAKNTEAFF.